Below, 24 T cell receptor beta chains from the same sample are listed, as sequenced in a study of blood T cell repertoires in COVID-19. The table came from immunoSEQ multiplex PCR; TCRdb's copy has only in-frame clones and leaves some out. The sample carries more than 85,000 clones, less than 75% recorded once. Sequenced material: peripheral blood. These receptors were collected from a woman aged 55-75 years with acute or convalescent COVID-19.

This clone was picked up a small number of times. The same CDR3 is also encoded by other DNA sequences in this sample. This rearrangement joins TRBV9 to TRBJ1-1; D possibly corresponds to TRBD1 (5 bases). V was trimmed by 0 bases and J by 4 bases, leaving 13 bases between them. Germline V gene data show CDR1 as SGDLS and CDR2 as YYNGEE. This CDR3 has 15 amino acids. The CDR3 nucleotides read TGTGCCAGCAGCGTAGGCCCGGGGGGAGGCACTGAAGCTTTCTTT. This translates into CASSVGPGGGTEAFF.

In its sample, this clone was seen a few times. The chain joins TRBV14 to TRBJ2-1, with a weak D call TRBD2 (5 bases). The V end lost 1 base, the J end lost 4 bases, and 17 bases lay between the germline ends. The CDR3 covers 17 residues. Germline V lookup: CDR1 SGHDN, CDR2 FVKESK. This CDR3 is CASSQGVLAFLYNEQFF. DNA of the CDR3: TGTGCCAGCAGCCAAGGCGTTCTAGCCTTCCTTTACAATGAGCAGTTCTTC.

The chain joins TRBV3-1 (or the pseudogene TRBV3-2) to TRBJ1-1; D remains ambiguous. The CDR3 has 13 amino acids. Germline-derived CDR1 and CDR2 are LGHDT and YNNKEL (reference sequence). The V end was cut by 0 bases, the J end by 8 bases, with 10 bases between. The CDR3 spells CASSQDPRVEAFF. The CDR3 region has the DNA TGTGCCAGCAGCCAAGATCCCCGCGTGGAAGCTTTCTTT.

This clone has more than one count but fewer than ten. The chain is built from TRBV19 and TRBJ1-6, with D unresolved. This CDR3 has 14 amino acids. The V end lost 1 base, the J end lost 9 bases, and 10 bases lay between the germline ends. Germline CDR1 and CDR2: LNHDA and SQIVND (reference sequence). The CDR3 nucleotides are TGTGCCAGTAGTATAGCTCCGAGTAGTTCACCCCTCCACTTT. It codes for CASSIAPSSSPLHF.

V usage is TRBV11-1 and J usage is TRBJ1-6; TRBD1 might be the D (5 bases). Deletions cut 4 bases from V and 9 bases from J, with 16 bases between. Looked up from germline, CDR1 is SGHAT and CDR2 is FQDESV (reference sequence). The CDR3 covers 15 residues. The CDR3 here is CASSSSQGPGSPLHF. Here the CDR3 DNA reads TGTGCCAGCAGCTCGTCGCAGGGCCCCGGTTCACCCCTCCACTTT.

V and J are TRBV5-4 and TRBJ1-6, with D possibly TRBD1 on 5 matching bases. This CDR3 contains 15 residues. The germline V gene has CDR1 SGHNT and CDR2 YYREEE (reference sequence). Trimming pared 0 bases from V and 5 bases from J, leaving 9 bases between. The DNA for the CDR3 is TGTGCCAGCAGCTTGGTGGCAGGGAATAATTCACCCCTCCACTTT. Translation: CASSLVAGNNSPLHF.

This rearrangement joins TRBV27 to TRBJ1-1; 7 bases align to TRBD1. V dropped 4 bases and J dropped 1; count of bases not matched to a gene: 0. Looked up from germline, CDR1 is MNHEY and CDR2 is SMNVEV (reference sequence). The CDR3 runs to 13 residues. Written as DNA, the CDR3 is TGTGCCAGCAGTTACAGGGGGAACACTGAAGCTTTCTTT. Its protein is CASSYRGNTEAFF.

The V and J genes are TRBV7-6 and TRBJ1-3, with D uncertain. The CDR3 is made up of 16 amino acids. V was pared by 5 bases and J by 0 bases, with 14 bases between. Germline lookup yields CDR1 SGHVS and CDR2 FNYEAQ. The CDR3 coding sequence is TGTGCCAGCAGCGAAGGACCGGGATACTCTGGAAACACCATATATTTT. This encodes CASSEGPGYSGNTIYF. Filled out from reference TRBV7-6 and TRBJ1-3, the complete variable domain reads GAGVSQSPRYKVTKRGQDVALRCDPISGHVSLYWYRQALGQGPEFLTYFNYEAQQDKSGLPNDRFSAERPEGSISTLTIQRTEQRDSAMYRCASSEGPGYSGNTIYFGEGSWLTVV.

This clone has ten or more counts. The chain joins TRBV5-1 to TRBJ1-1; TRBD1 might be the D (5 bases). Deletions cut 4 bases from V and 1 base from J, with 11 bases between. This CDR3 spans 14 amino acids. Germline V CDR1 and CDR2: SGHRS, YFSETQ. Written as DNA, the CDR3 is TGCGCCAGCAGCCGAACCCAGGGGAACACTGAAGCTTTCTTT. Translation: CASSRTQGNTEAFF.

The rearrangement uses TRBV19 and TRBJ1-5; TRBD1 matches at 8 bases. CDR3 length: 13 residues. Germline CDR1 is LNHDA and CDR2 is SQIVND (reference sequence). V dropped 4 bases and J dropped 6; count of bases not matched to a gene: 2. The CDR3 nucleotides are TGTGCCAGTAGTACTACAGGGGGTCAGCCCCAGCATTTT. Translating gives CASSTTGGQPQHF. The variable domain in full, with the rest retrieved from reference TRBV19 and TRBJ1-5, is DGGITQSPKYLFRKEGQNVTLSCEQNLNHDAMYWYRQDPGQGLRLIYYSQIVNDFQKGDIAEGYSVSREKKESFPLTVTSAQKNPTAFYLCASSTTGGQPQHFGDGTRLSIL.

This clone occurred once. CDR3 sequence reads: CASSYAGSYEQYF. CDR3 sequence (DNA): TGTGCCAGCAGCTACGCAGGGTCCTACGAGCAGTACTTC. The V and J genes are TRBV27 and TRBJ2-7; possibly TRBD1 for D (5 bases). Germline CDR1 MNHEY, CDR2 SMNVEV (reference sequence). CDR3 size: 13 residues. Trimming took off 6 bases at V and 1 base at J, with 10 bases between the two ends.

The V gene is TRBV18, the J gene TRBJ2-7, with TRBD1 identical over 7 bases. V shed 6 bases and J 13 bases; nucleotides not matched to a gene: 9. Germline CDR1 reads KGHSH; CDR2 reads LQKENI. The CDR3 is made up of 11 amino acids. The CDR3 protein is CASSQQGPVYF. As DNA, the CDR3 is TGTGCCAGCTCTCAACAGGGGCCGGTATACTTC.

The rearrangement links TRBV12-1 to TRBJ1-3; TRBD1 is the table's D call and was not checked against the DNA. TRBV12-1 is an annotated pseudogene. This CDR3 has 16 residues. CDR3 region: CASSEQGSHSGNTIYF. The CDR3 coding sequence is TGTGCCAGCAGCGAACAGGGGAGCCACTCTGGAAACACCATATATTTT.

The chain joins TRBV6-2 or TRBV6-3 to TRBJ1-2; TRBD1 agrees at 7 bases. The CDR3 covers 16 residues. J was trimmed by 4 bases and V by 0 bases; bases with no gene match: 8. CDR1 is MNHEY and CDR2 is SVGEGT in the germline V gene. The CDR3 spells CASSYSRRQGSYGYTF. The CDR3 nucleotides read TGTGCCAGCAGTTACTCGAGACGACAGGGCAGCTATGGCTACACCTTC.

This chain connects TRBV12-5 to TRBJ2-7; tentatively, D is TRBD1 (7 bases). Germline V gene data show CDR1 as LGHNT and CDR2 as FRNRAP. This CDR3 is 14 amino acids long. With 5 bases removed from V and 2 bases from J, the gap between germline ends came to 13 bases. This CDR3 reads CASGQGGGPYEQYF. The CDR3 DNA reads as TGTGCTAGTGGTCAAGGAGGGGGCCCCTACGAGCAGTACTTC. Full variable domain (outside the CDR3, taken from reference TRBV12-5 and TRBJ2-7): DARVTQTPRHKVTEMGQEVTMRCQPILGHNTVFWYRQTMMQGLELLAYFRNRAPLDDSGMPKDRFSAEMPDATLATLKIQPSEPRDSAVYFCASGQGGGPYEQYFGPGTRLTVT.

The chain recombines TRBV24-1 with TRBJ2-3; D may be TRBD2 (6 bases). V lost 4 bases and J lost 2, with 18 bases in between. CDR1 is KGHDR and CDR2 is SFDVKD in the germline V gene. CDR3 size: 17 residues. In nucleotides, the CDR3 is TGTGCCACCAGTGACCCTGCGACTGGGGGGATCACAGATACGCAGTATTTT. This sequence encodes CATSDPATGGITDTQYF.

This chain links TRBV5-4 with TRBJ2-5; 7 nucleotides agree with TRBD2. The V segment lost 7 bases and the J segment 5 bases; nucleotides outside the gene matches: 8. This CDR3 region has 13 residues. Germline loops: CDR1 SGHNT, CDR2 YYREEE (reference sequence). CDR3 protein: CASLASGQETQYF. The CDR3 DNA is TGTGCCAGCTTGGCTAGCGGCCAGGAGACCCAGTACTTC.

The V gene is TRBV5-5, the J gene TRBJ2-3, with 7 positions matching TRBD2. Per the germline V gene, CDR1 is SGHKS and CDR2 is YYEKEE (reference sequence). The CDR3 is 17 residues long. V gave up 8 bases and J gave up 0 bases; unmatched junction bases: 15. This chain's CDR3 is CASVETGGYPSTDTQYF. The CDR3 nucleotides are TGTGCCAGTGTTGAAACGGGGGGATACCCTAGCACAGATACGCAGTATTTT.

The chain combines TRBV12-3 or TRBV12-4 with TRBJ1-6, with D hard to call. Trimming shortened V by 6 bases and J by 8 bases, and 11 bases separated the two germline ends. CDR3 length: 13 amino acids. The CDR3 loop is CASSRAAYSPLHF. The CDR3 coding sequence is TGTGCCAGCAGCCGTGCGGCTTATTCACCCCTCCACTTT.

The gene calls are TRBV18 and TRBJ2-1; the D gene is possibly TRBD1 (5 bases). The germline CDR1 and CDR2 sequences are KGHSH and LQKENI. CDR3 length: 15 residues. V lost 3 bases, J lost 2 bases, and 11 bases lay in between. The DNA for the CDR3 is TGTGCCAGCTCACCGGGCAGGGTCGCCTACAATGAGCAGTTCTTC. It encodes CASSPGRVAYNEQFF.

This clone was seen more than once but under ten times. The V and J genes are TRBV5-1 and TRBJ1-1; D gene ambiguous. The CDR3 is made up of 16 amino acids. Trimming stripped 4 bases from V and 1 base from J, with 17 bases between. The germline CDR1 and CDR2 sequences are SGHRS and YFSETQ. The CDR3 spells CASSVDAWAGNTEAFF. The CDR3, as DNA: TGCGCCAGCAGCGTGGACGCGTGGGCAGGGAACACTGAAGCTTTCTTT.

V and J are TRBV9 and TRBJ2-7; 8 nucleotides agree with TRBD1. The junction had 2 bases not matched to a gene; V was cut back by 0 bases and J by 3 bases. CDR1 and CDR2 (germline): SGDLS, YYNGEE. The CDR3 runs to 14 residues. Here the CDR3 DNA reads TGTGCCAGCAGCGTAGCCGGACAGGGCTACGAGCAGTACTTC. This encodes CASSVAGQGYEQYF.

The chain combines TRBV25-1 with TRBJ1-4; D is undetermined. Germline V gene lookup returns CDR1 MGHDK and CDR2 SYGVNS. The V gene lost 4 bases and the J gene lost 5 bases, with 8 bases spanning the gap. This CDR3 comprises 13 residues. The CDR3 bases are TGTGCCAGCAGTGTGGCGGGAAATGAAAAACTGTTTTTT. It is translated as CASSVAGNEKLFF.

V is TRBV6-5 and J is TRBJ1-1; 7 bases line up with TRBD1. Germline V gene sequence: CDR1 MNHEY, CDR2 SVGAGI. The V segment lost 0 bases and the J segment 6 bases; nucleotides outside the gene matches: 7. The CDR3 consists of 15 residues. CDR3 bases: TGTGCCAGCAGTTACTCGCGTACAGGGGACGCTGAAGCTTTCTTT. This sequence encodes CASSYSRTGDAEAFF.